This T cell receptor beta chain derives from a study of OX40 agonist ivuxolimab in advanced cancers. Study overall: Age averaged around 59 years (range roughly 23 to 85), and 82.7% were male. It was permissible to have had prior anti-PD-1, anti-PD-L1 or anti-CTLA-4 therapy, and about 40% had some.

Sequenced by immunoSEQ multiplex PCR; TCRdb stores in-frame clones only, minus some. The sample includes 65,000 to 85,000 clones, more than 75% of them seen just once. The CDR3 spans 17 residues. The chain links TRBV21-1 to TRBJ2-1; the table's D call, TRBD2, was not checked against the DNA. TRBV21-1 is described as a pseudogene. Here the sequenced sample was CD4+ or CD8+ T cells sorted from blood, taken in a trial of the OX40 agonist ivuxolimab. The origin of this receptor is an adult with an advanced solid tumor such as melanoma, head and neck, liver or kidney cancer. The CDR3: CASSKGCRTASYNEQFF. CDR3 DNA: TGTGCCAGCAGCAAAGGTTGCAGGACTGCCTCCTACAATGAGCAGTTCTTC.